Following are 26 T cell receptor beta chains from one sample sequenced in a study of CD8 T cells in Susac syndrome. RNA in amounts of roughly 0.5 to 1 ug was reverse transcribed with random hexamers. TCRdb called the immunoSEQ multiplex PCR reads again in MiXCR, with one record for every CDR3 protein. Among fewer than 150,000 distinct CDR3 sequences listed, 85% to 95% were seen once. Sequencing used CD8+ T cells from PBMCs. All receptors derive from a human donor in good health.

The V gene is TRBV27, the J gene TRBJ1-2; 12 bases are a match to TRBD1. Trimming removed 10 bases from V and 8 bases from J; junction bases left unmatched: 8. Germline assignment: CDR1 MNHEY and CDR2 SMNVEV (reference sequence). This CDR3 has 13 amino acids. CDR3 coding DNA: TGTGCCACCTTCTCCGGGACAGGGGGCGGCTACACCTTC. Translation: CATFSGTGGGYTF.

The gene calls are TRBV6-5 and TRBJ1-2; 8 bases map to TRBD1. The CDR3 is 16 amino acids. Germline V gene data show CDR1 as MNHEY and CDR2 as SVGAGI. J was trimmed by 3 bases and V by 0 bases; bases with no gene match: 6. As DNA, the CDR3 is TGTGCCAGCAGTTACTCATTCGGACAGGGACACTATGGCTACACCTTC. It yields the protein CASSYSFGQGHYGYTF.

CDR3 sequence (DNA): TGCAGCGTTTTGGAATCCGCTACCGGGACTCGACCCCTCGGGGGGAATGAGCAGTTCTTC. This translates into CSVLESATGTRPLGGNEQFF. The gene calls are TRBV29-1 and TRBJ2-1; 7 nucleotides line up with TRBD2. This CDR3 has 20 residues. The trim removed 5 bases at V and 7 bases at J, leaving 29 bases unmatched. Germline assignment: CDR1 SQVTM and CDR2 ANQGSEA.

The rearrangement links TRBV14 to TRBJ2-7; D unclear. Germline CDR1 SGHDN, CDR2 FVKESK. This CDR3 comprises 14 residues. Trimming took 4 bases from V and 5 from J, leaving 15 bases between them. CDR3 DNA: TGTGCCAGCAGCCCCTCTATGGGAACCCACGAGCAGTACTTC. Its protein is CASSPSMGTHEQYF. Combining the CDR3 with reference TRBV14 and TRBJ2-7 gives the whole variable domain EAGVTQFPSHSVIEKGQTVTLRCDPISGHDNLYWYRRVMGKEIKFLLHFVKESKQDESGMPNNRFLAERTGGTYSTLKVQPAELEDSGVYFCASSPSMGTHEQYFGPGTRLTVT.

V usage is TRBV20-1 and J usage is TRBJ1-5; D possibly corresponds to TRBD1 (6 bases). CDR3 length equals 16 residues. Germline values: CDR1 DFQATT, CDR2 SNEGSKA (reference sequence). V lost 3 bases and J 6 bases, leaving 21 bases between the germline ends. This CDR3 is CSASSQKQGWVQPQHF. DNA for the CDR3: TGCAGTGCTAGCTCGCAAAAACAGGGATGGGTTCAGCCCCAGCATTTT.

This chain uses TRBV18 with TRBJ2-1, with 9 bases matching TRBD2. CDR1 and CDR2 from the germline V gene are KGHSH and LQKENI. Trimming at V came to 3 bases and at J to 1 base, leaving 1 base not matched to a gene. This CDR3 contains 15 residues. The CDR3 nucleotides read TGTGCCAGCTCACCTGCGGGAGGGTCCTACAATGAGCAGTTCTTC. Its protein product is CASSPAGGSYNEQFF.

This chain joins TRBV18 and TRBJ2-7, with 10 bases identical to TRBD1. CDR1 and CDR2 (germline): KGHSH, LQKENI. This CDR3 is built from 15 residues. V dropped 5 bases and J dropped 2; count of bases not matched to a gene: 6. CDR3 loop: CASSSPGTGAYEQYF. The CDR3 nucleotides read TGTGCCAGCTCATCCCCCGGGACAGGGGCCTACGAGCAGTACTTC.

This chain joins TRBV20-1 and TRBJ2-1; no clear D. The germline V gene has CDR1 DFQATT and CDR2 SNEGSKA (reference sequence). CDR3 length equals 13 residues. Deletions cut 1 base from V and 2 bases from J, with 6 bases between. CDR3 region: CSARVGTYNEQFF. The DNA of the CDR3 is TGCAGTGCTAGAGTGGGAACCTACAATGAGCAGTTCTTC.

The V and J genes are TRBV27 and TRBJ2-3; 9 nucleotides align to TRBD2. This CDR3 is built from 16 residues. CDR1 and CDR2 (germline): MNHEY, SMNVEV (reference sequence). Trimming at V came to 5 bases and at J to 3 bases, leaving 9 bases not matched to a gene. This CDR3 reads CASSTTSGGGTDTQYF. CDR3 sequence (DNA): TGTGCCAGCAGTACGACTAGCGGAGGGGGGACAGATACGCAGTATTTT.

The chain uses TRBV6-2 or TRBV6-3 and TRBJ2-2, with no clear D. V was clipped by 5 bases and J by 5 bases, with 15 bases between them. The germline V gene has CDR1 MNHEY and CDR2 SVGEGT. This CDR3 contains 15 residues. For the CDR3, the DNA is TGTGCCAGCAGTCTACCGACCCGTCGGACCGGGGAGCTGTTTTTT. Translating it yields CASSLPTRRTGELFF.

This sequence joins TRBV7-8 and TRBJ2-7, with 10 bases matching TRBD2. This CDR3 comprises 15 residues. Germline CDR1 SGHVS, CDR2 FQNEAQ. Germline trimming cut 5 bases from V and 6 bases from J; bases unmatched to any gene: 10. The CDR3 loop is CASSEKAGGPSEQYF. The CDR3 DNA follows: TGTGCCAGCAGCGAAAAAGCGGGAGGGCCCTCCGAGCAGTACTTC.

The rearrangement uses TRBV20-1 and TRBJ2-7, with TRBD2 matching 7 bases. V dropped 3 bases and J dropped 0; count of bases not matched to a gene: 2. CDR1 is DFQATT and CDR2 is SNEGSKA in the germline V gene (reference sequence). The CDR3 has 13 amino acids. Here the CDR3 reads CSARAGVSYEQYF. Written as DNA, the CDR3 is TGCAGTGCTAGGGCGGGAGTCTCCTACGAGCAGTACTTC.

This clonotype was recorded once. The V gene is TRBV6-5, the J gene TRBJ2-7; D tentatively fits TRBD1 or TRBD2 (5 bases each). The V gene's germline CDR1 is MNHEY and CDR2 SVGAGI. Trimming took off 2 bases at V and 6 bases at J, with 11 bases between the two ends. The CDR3 length is 13 residues. The CDR3 sequence: CASSYSWGSEQYF. The CDR3 nucleotides read TGTGCCAGCAGTTACAGTTGGGGGAGCGAGCAGTACTTC.

V gene TRBV21-1 combines with J gene TRBJ1-2; the table names TRBD1, a call not compared with the DNA. TRBV21-1 is a documented pseudogene. This CDR3 has 15 residues. The CDR3 nucleotides are TGTGCCAGCAGCAAAGACGGGGGGTTTAACTATGGCTACACCTTC. This encodes CASSKDGGFNYGYTF.

The chain links TRBV7-9 to TRBJ2-1; TRBD1 matches at 11 bases. The CDR3 contains 15 residues. Germline CDR1 SEHNR, CDR2 FQNEAQ (reference sequence). J was trimmed by 4 bases and V by 3 bases; bases with no gene match: 2. The CDR3 is CASSLGQGVYNEQFF. The CDR3 DNA reads as TGTGCCAGCAGCTTGGGACAGGGGGTTTACAATGAGCAGTTCTTC.

The rearrangement links TRBV4-3 to TRBJ2-2, with D perhaps TRBD2 (5 bases). With 0 bases removed from V and 0 bases from J, the gap between germline ends came to 14 bases. There are 18 residues in the CDR3. CDR1 and CDR2 from the germline V gene are LGHNA and YSLEER. CDR3 coding DNA: TGCGCCAGCAGCCAAGAGGCGGGCGGTTACGCGAACACCGGGGAGCTGTTTTTT. It translates to CASSQEAGGYANTGELFF.

This rearrangement joins TRBV29-1 to TRBJ1-1, with D unclear. Deletions cut 4 bases from V and 1 base from J, with 13 bases between. The CDR3 sequence is 14 residues long. CDR1 SQVTM and CDR2 ANQGSEA come from the germline V gene. The CDR3 coding sequence is TGCAGCGTTGCTCCCACAATTTCGAACACTGAAGCTTTCTTT. Protein sequence: CSVAPTISNTEAFF.

This chain uses TRBV13 with TRBJ2-7; weak D call: TRBD2 (7 bases). The CDR3 length is 15 residues. Germline CDR1 is PRHDT and CDR2 is FYEKMQ (reference sequence). The V gene lost 5 bases and the J gene lost 7 bases, with 21 bases spanning the gap. This CDR3 is CASSAQLEGEGEQYF. The CDR3 region has the DNA TGTGCCAGCAGCGCCCAACTAGAGGGGGAGGGTGAGCAGTACTTC.

The chain is built from TRBV20-1 and TRBJ2-7, with a possible D match to TRBD2 (6 bases). Germline loops: CDR1 DFQATT, CDR2 SNEGSKA (reference sequence). The CDR3 is made up of 11 amino acids. V lost 6 bases and J 4 bases, leaving 10 bases between the germline ends. The CDR3 nucleotides are TGCAGTGCAGACGGGGGATACGAGCAGTACTTC. This translates into CSADGGYEQYF.

This chain joins TRBV3-1 and TRBJ2-1, with D possibly TRBD2 on 6 matching bases. V lost 0 bases, J lost 0 bases, and 15 bases lay in between. The length of the CDR3 is 18 residues. Germline V gene lookup returns CDR1 LGHDT and CDR2 YNNKEL (reference sequence). The CDR3 DNA reads TGTGCCAGCAGCCAAGATGTCGGACTATCGAGCTCCTACAATGAGCAGTTCTTC. This encodes CASSQDVGLSSSYNEQFF.

The chain is built from TRBV4-2 and TRBJ1-5; 7 bases map to TRBD1. V was pared by 1 base and J by 1 base, with 1 base of the junction left unmatched. Germline V CDR1 and CDR2: LGHNA, YNFKEQ. The CDR3 totals 15 residues. The CDR3 reads CASSQGQGSNQPQHF. The CDR3 DNA reads TGTGCCAGCAGCCAAGGACAGGGAAGCAATCAGCCCCAGCATTTT.

The chain employs TRBV7-9 and TRBJ2-7; D gene uncertain. V shed 4 bases and J shed 6 bases, with 13 bases lying between them. Germline V gene sequence: CDR1 SEHNR, CDR2 FQNEAQ (reference sequence). CDR3 length: 13 amino acids. Here the CDR3 DNA reads TGTGCCAGCAGCTCTCCGACTTCTCTCGAGCAGTACTTC. Its protein is CASSSPTSLEQYF.

CDR3 coding DNA: TGCAGTGCTAGAGTCAGTCAATTGGATCACGAGCAGTACTTC. The encoded protein is CSARVSQLDHEQYF. The genes are TRBV20-1 and TRBJ2-7; D uncertain. The V end lost 1 base, the J end lost 5 bases, and 15 bases lay between the germline ends. The CDR3 is made up of 14 amino acids. From germline, CDR1 is DFQATT and CDR2 SNEGSKA (reference sequence).

The chain joins TRBV15 to TRBJ2-3; no clear D. V was cut by 5 bases and J by 4 bases, with 10 bases left in between. Germline CDR1 reads LNHNV; CDR2 reads YYDKDF (reference sequence). The CDR3 length is 13 residues. The DNA for the CDR3 is TGTGCCACCAGCTTGGGGATTTCAGATACGCAGTATTTT. Translated, it gives CATSLGISDTQYF.

For this clonotype: A read error may account for a junction end that differs from germline. This rearrangement joins TRBV6-6 to TRBJ2-7; a possible D gene is TRBD2 (5 bases). Germline lookup yields CDR1 MNHNY and CDR2 SVGAGI (reference sequence). The CDR3 loop spans 14 amino acids. The CDR3 loop reads CASSYVLASSEQYF. The CDR3 nucleotides are TGTGCCAGCAGTTACGTGCTAGCTTCCTCCGAGCAGTACTTC.

The chain employs TRBV9 and TRBJ2-1; TRBD2 matches 9 bases. Germline CDR1 is SGDLS and CDR2 is YYNGEE. Losses at the gene ends were 2 bases for V and 3 bases for J; bases not matched to a gene: 3. CDR3 size: 15 residues. Written as DNA, the CDR3 is TGTGCCAGCAGCGTGACGACTAGCGGCTACAATGAGCAGTTCTTC. Protein: CASSVTTSGYNEQFF. The entire variable domain, with the rest obtained from reference TRBV9 and TRBJ2-1, is as follows: DSGVTQTPKHLITATGQRVTLRCSPRSGDLSVYWYQQSLDQGLQFLIQYYNGEERAKGNILERFSAQQFPDLHSELNLSSLELGDSALYFCASSVTTSGYNEQFFGPGTRLTVL.